This T cell receptor beta chain came from a study of blood T cells in healthy people across ages. CDR3 length equals 17 residues. Looked up from germline, CDR1 is SGDLS and CDR2 is YYNGEE. V shed 0 bases and J 1 base; nucleotides not matched to a gene: 8. Together with a sample-barcoded 5' primer, a J-beta primer mix was included in a second PCR lasting about 7 to 12 cycles. A single record per CDR3 protein comes from TCRdb applying MiXCR to the 5' RACE reads. The table records about 1.5 million distinct CDR3 sequences, 35% to 45% of them present only once. The donors, healthy Caucasians from Russia, were aged roughly 6 to 100.

The V call is TRBV9, the J call TRBJ1-1; 8 bases align to TRBD1. This receptor was obtained from a woman under 30 in good health. Sequencing input: blood. The CDR3 region is CASSVEEGTGGNTEAFF. In nucleotides, the CDR3 is TGTGCCAGCAGCGTAGAGGAGGGGACAGGAGGGAACACTGAAGCTTTCTTT.